These 20 T cell receptor beta chains came from one sample sequenced in a study of graft-versus-host responses after intestinal transplantation. For these receptors, no antigen is known. Some clones are missing from TCRdb's copy, which holds only in-frame ones; the method was immunoSEQ multiplex PCR. This sample carries about 59,000 clones, 94% of them seen once, and the ten largest clones take 0.38%. Here the sequenced sample was unstimulated CD4+ T cells sorted from spleen or lymph node cells, taken before transplant. The receptors derive from a human donor who was the organ donor for an intestinal transplant.

The chain employs TRBV19 and TRBJ2-2; 10 positions agree with TRBD1. There are 16 residues in the CDR3. The J segment lost 0 bases and the V segment lost 6 bases, leaving 4 bases of the junction unmatched. Germline values: CDR1 LNHDA, CDR2 SQIVND (reference sequence). CDR3: CASSLGTGANTGELFF. The CDR3 nucleotides are TGTGCCAGTAGCCTGGGGACAGGGGCGAACACCGGGGAGCTGTTTTTT. The full variable domain, its missing parts supplied by reference TRBV19 and TRBJ2-2, is DGGITQSPKYLFRKEGQNVTLSCEQNLNHDAMYWYRQDPGQGLRLIYYSQIVNDFQKGDIAEGYSVSREKKESFPLTVTSAQKNPTAFYLCASSLGTGANTGELFFGEGSRLTVL.

V gene TRBV5-1 combines with J gene TRBJ2-1; D remains ambiguous. The CDR3 contains 15 residues. Trimming left V 3 bases short and J 6 bases short, with 16 bases between. CDR1 and CDR2 (germline): SGHRS, YFSETQ. Here the CDR3 DNA reads TGCGCCAGCAGCTATAGACCGGACGCCATCAATGAGCAGTTCTTC. As protein: CASSYRPDAINEQFF. Full variable domain (remainder filled in from reference TRBV5-1 and TRBJ2-1): KAGVTQTPRYLIKTRGQQVTLSCSPISGHRSVSWYQQTPGQGLQFLFEYFSETQRNKGNFPGRFSGRQFSNSRSEMNVSTLELGDSALYLCASSYRPDAINEQFFGPGTRLTVL.

This rearrangement joins TRBV9 to TRBJ2-1, with TRBD2 matching 8 bases. Unmatched junction bases numbered 13, after V lost 6 bases and J lost 8 bases. CDR1 SGDLS and CDR2 YYNGEE come from the germline V gene. The CDR3 is 15 amino acids. The DNA for the CDR3 is TGTGCCAGCACCCCCGGTGCGGGGGGTTATCATGAGCAGTTCTTC. This codes for CASTPGAGGYHEQFF.

Only one count was recorded for this clone. The chain links TRBV6-4 to TRBJ2-3; 7 bases agree with TRBD1. Trimming at V came to 2 bases and at J to 2 bases, leaving 4 bases not matched to a gene. Germline assignment: CDR1 MRHNA and CDR2 SNTAGT. CDR3 length: 15 amino acids. The CDR3 region has the DNA TGTGCCAGCAGTGACCTCGGGACAGTCACAGATACGCAGTATTTT. It yields the protein CASSDLGTVTDTQYF.

The genes are TRBV6-6 and TRBJ1-5; 9 bases match TRBD1. CDR3 length: 16 residues. The ends lost 2 bases at V and 2 bases at J; junction bases unmatched: 4. Germline lookup yields CDR1 MNHNY and CDR2 SVGAGI (reference sequence). The CDR3 reads CASSYGTGKGNQPQHF. The CDR3 DNA sequence: TGTGCCAGCAGTTACGGGACAGGGAAGGGCAATCAGCCCCAGCATTTT.

The rearrangement links TRBV18 to TRBJ1-6; maybe TRBD1 (5 bases). Germline V gene data show CDR1 as KGHSH and CDR2 as LQKENI. This CDR3 is built from 18 residues. V was clipped by 4 bases and J by 5 bases, with 21 bases between them. The CDR3, as DNA: TGTGCCAGCTCACTCGACAGACCGTTAAAGAAAAATAATTCACCCCTCCACTTT. Translated: CASSLDRPLKKNNSPLHF.

The J gene is TRBJ2-3, the V gene TRBV7-2; D gene unclear. The CDR3 spans 13 residues. Trimming cost V 1 base and J 4 bases, with 6 bases left between them. Per germline, CDR1 SGHTA and CDR2 FQGNSA. The CDR3 nucleotides are TGTGCCAGCAGCTTAGGGCTGGCAGATACGCAGTATTTT. Its translation is CASSLGLADTQYF. The full variable domain, its missing parts supplied by reference TRBV7-2 and TRBJ2-3, is GAGVSQSPSNKVTEKGKDVELRCDPISGHTALYWYRQSLGQGLEFLIYFQGNSAPDKSGLPSDRFSAERTGGSVSTLTIQRTQQEDSAVYLCASSLGLADTQYFGPGTRLTVL.

Concerning this clone: Germline and junction disagree at one end, which may indicate a read error. The chain couples TRBV7-7 to TRBJ2-1; D possibly uses TRBD1 or TRBD2 (5 bases each). The CDR3 spans 15 residues. In germline, CDR1 is SSHAT, CDR2 FNYEAQ (reference sequence). The CDR3 nucleotides read TGTGCTAGCAGCTTAGAGGCAGGGAGCATCGGTGAGCAGTTCTTC. Its protein product is CASSLEAGSIGEQFF.

This chain links TRBV2 with TRBJ2-3; D is perhaps TRBD2 (6 bases). This CDR3 has 11 amino acids. Trimming stripped 10 bases from V and 6 bases from J, with 11 bases between. Germline V CDR1 and CDR2: SNHLY, FYNNEI. CDR3 region: CATSGRDTQYF. The CDR3 DNA sequence: TGTGCCACCTCAGGGAGGGATACGCAGTATTTT. The variable domain in full, completed from reference TRBV2 and TRBJ2-3, reads EPEVTQTPSHQVTQMGQEVILRCVPISNHLYFYWYRQILGQKVEFLVSFYNNEISEKSEIFDDQFSVERPDGSNFTLKIRSTKLEDSAMYFCATSGRDTQYFGPGTRLTVL.

The chain recombines TRBV6-1 with TRBJ1-1; D uncertain. Looked up from germline, CDR1 is MNHNS and CDR2 is SASEGT. Trimming left V 3 bases short and J 10 bases short, with 15 bases between. This CDR3 has 13 residues. CDR3 region: CASSEVVSVVAFF. CDR3 in DNA: TGTGCCAGCAGTGAGGTTGTTTCGGTGGTAGCTTTCTTT.

The chain links TRBV7-2 to TRBJ1-4, with D possibly TRBD1 on 5 matching bases. The CDR3 has 13 residues. Germline-derived CDR1 and CDR2 are SGHTA and FQGNSA. V was clipped by 1 base and J by 8 bases, with 8 bases between them. The CDR3 here is CASSLEYREKLFF. CDR3 sequence (DNA): TGTGCCAGCAGCTTAGAATACAGGGAAAAACTGTTTTTT.

The chain employs TRBV14 and TRBJ2-7; D remains unclear. Trimming left V 4 bases short and J 5 bases short, with 9 bases between. CDR3 length equals 12 residues. Germline V gene sequence: CDR1 SGHDN, CDR2 FVKESK. The CDR3 here is CASSPSRHEQYF. In DNA form, the CDR3 reads TGTGCCAGCAGCCCCTCTCGCCACGAGCAGTACTTC.

This clone was recorded only once. The chain has TRBV5-4 and TRBJ2-5; 10 bases agree with TRBD1. Germline V gives CDR1 SGHNT, CDR2 YYREEE (reference sequence). CDR3 length: 15 amino acids. V dropped 2 bases and J dropped 4; count of bases not matched to a gene: 5. For the CDR3, the DNA is TGTGCCAGCAGCTTTGCGGACAGGGGGTTAGAGACCCAGTACTTC. It yields the protein CASSFADRGLETQYF. Full variable domain (outside the CDR3, taken from reference TRBV5-4 and TRBJ2-5): ETGVTQSPTHLIKTRGQQVTLRCSSQSGHNTVSWYQQALGQGPQFIFQYYREEENGRGNFPPRFSGLQFPNYSSELNVNALELDDSALYLCASSFADRGLETQYFGPGTRLLVL.

This clone was recorded only once. The chain recombines TRBV18 with TRBJ2-2, with no clear D. With 1 base removed from V and 6 bases from J, the gap between germline ends came to 3 bases. Germline CDR1 and CDR2: KGHSH and LQKENI. The CDR3 is 12 residues long. CDR3 nucleotides: TGTGCCAGCTCACCACGGGCCGGGGAGCTGTTTTTT. It encodes CASSPRAGELFF.

V gene TRBV11-2 combines with J gene TRBJ2-2; either TRBD1 or TRBD2 may fit D (5 bases each). Germline CDR1 SGHAT, CDR2 FQNNGV. The CDR3 spans 16 residues. V was trimmed by 5 bases and J by 5 bases, leaving 18 bases between them. Written as DNA, the CDR3 is TGTGCCAGCAGCCTACCCGGGGCGATTTGGACCGGGGAGCTGTTTTTT. Translation: CASSLPGAIWTGELFF.

The chain couples TRBV7-2 to TRBJ2-7; D not certain. Germline V lookup: CDR1 SGHTA, CDR2 FQGNSA. The ends were cut back, 2 bases at V and 0 bases at J, with 17 bases in the middle. This CDR3 has 17 residues. CDR3 amino acids: CASSLFLTIRFSYEQYF. CDR3 DNA sequence: TGTGCCAGCAGCTTATTCCTTACTATACGATTCTCCTACGAGCAGTACTTC.

The rearrangement uses TRBV18 and TRBJ2-2; 13 nucleotides align to TRBD2. Germline CDR1 is KGHSH and CDR2 is LQKENI. The CDR3 has 18 amino acids. V was clipped by 4 bases and J by 1 base; unmatched bases: 6. The CDR3 is CASSRGLAGVLNTGELFF. The CDR3 DNA is TGTGCCAGCTCACGTGGACTAGCGGGGGTTTTGAACACCGGGGAGCTGTTTTTT. Variable domain in full (rest from reference TRBV18 and TRBJ2-2): NAGVMQNPRHLVRRRGQEARLRCSPMKGHSHVYWYRQLPEEGLKFMVYLQKENIIDESGMPKERFSAEFPKEGPSILRIQQVVRGDSAAYFCASSRGLAGVLNTGELFFGEGSRLTVL.

V usage is TRBV5-3 and J usage is TRBJ1-2; no firm D call. TRBV5-3 qualifies as an ORF whose function is uncertain. The CDR3 is 18 amino acids. Between the trimmed V and J ends, which lost 4 bases and 3 bases, there was a span of 25 bases. This CDR3 reads CARSPKAPGRILYYGYTF. The CDR3 DNA reads TGTGCCAGAAGCCCCAAGGCCCCGGGCCGCATCCTTTACTATGGCTACACCTTC.

V and J are TRBV5-4 and TRBJ2-2; D is perhaps TRBD1 (5 bases). Germline assignment: CDR1 SGHNT and CDR2 YYREEE (reference sequence). This CDR3 has 15 residues. The ends were cut back, 5 bases at V and 4 bases at J, with 15 bases in the middle. The CDR3 coding sequence is TGTGCCAGCAGTGGGCAGGGCTGGGTCACCGGGGAGCTGTTTTTT. Protein sequence: CASSGQGWVTGELFF.

This sequence joins TRBV5-4 and TRBJ2-1; D is possibly TRBD1 or TRBD2 (6 bases each). The CDR3 has 15 amino acids. The germline V gene has CDR1 SGHNT and CDR2 YYREEE (reference sequence). The V gene lost 4 bases and the J gene lost 0 bases, with 11 bases spanning the gap. CDR3 DNA: TGTGCCAGCAGCCTACAGGGAGGCTCCTACAATGAGCAGTTCTTC. Its translation is CASSLQGGSYNEQFF.